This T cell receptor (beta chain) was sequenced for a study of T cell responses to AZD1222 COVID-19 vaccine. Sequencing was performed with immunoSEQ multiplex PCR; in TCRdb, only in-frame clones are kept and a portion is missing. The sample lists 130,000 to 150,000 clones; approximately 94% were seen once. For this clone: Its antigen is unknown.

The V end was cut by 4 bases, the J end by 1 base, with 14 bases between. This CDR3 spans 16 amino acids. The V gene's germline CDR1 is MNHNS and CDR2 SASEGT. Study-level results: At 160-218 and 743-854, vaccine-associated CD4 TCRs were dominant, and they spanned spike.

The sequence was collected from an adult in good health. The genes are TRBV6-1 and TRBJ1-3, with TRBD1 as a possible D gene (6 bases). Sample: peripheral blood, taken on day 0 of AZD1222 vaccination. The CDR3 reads CASSVAGTHSGNTIYF. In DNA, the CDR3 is TGTGCCAGCAGTGTTGCCGGGACACATTCTGGAAACACCATATATTTT.